This TCR beta chain was sequenced during a study of cytomegalovirus exposure and HLA in healthy donors (dated by TCRdb to 2016 to 2017). Background for the entire study: According to an earlier analysis of 587 of the donors, 150 million to 200 million T cells yielded 100 million or so unique TCR beta sequences and around 280 Gb of sequence data. Among some 410 genotyped donors of the cohort, an average of roughly 230,000 unique TCR beta nucleotide sequences was sequenced per donor, of which about 18% were non-productive. In a later genetic analysis, genome-wide SNP genotypes for about 60% of the 666 donors were used, and that subset was treated as a discovery cohort. Every discovery cohort repertoire had been produced on one sequencing platform. The study was designed to test whether signatures of past pathogen exposure could be identified by cataloging public T cell receptors. The T cell repertoires of 550 to 850 subjects were profiled by immunosequencing and related to cytomegalovirus serostatus. A later analysis re-analyzed previously published TCR beta repertoires from 650 to 800 donors and added high-resolution HLA genotyping to study TCR occurrence patterns. Besides the first cohort of around 700 subjects, a separate validation cohort made up of over 100 different subjects was used. An earlier analysis of some 600 of the donors applied high-throughput TCR beta sequencing to assess whether each TCR beta V gene segment acted as functional or pseudogenic. The number of typed donors differed by locus: 629-630 for A, B, C, DRB1 and DQB1; some 540 for DQA1; around 580 for DPA1; and 450 to 480 for DPB1. The genetic ancestry cluster associated with self-reported Caucasian donors included roughly four fifths of the 300 to 450 genotyped donors. HLA typing included class I and class II loci at four-digit resolution. Rather than drawing on any new phenotypic data, the later analysis identified candidate immune exposures from TCR beta sequences and the way those sequences occurred across donors. To predict cytomegalovirus infection status, the study brought together high-throughput TCR immunosequencing, statistical association of individual TCRs with disease status, and machine learning. Because of strong linkage in the cohort, roughly five DR-DQ haplotypes were treated as single units for association and clustering. An early release that covered 500 to 800 HLA-typed donors contained approximately 290 gigabases of sequencing data and about 93 million unique TCR sequences. Donor age, sex, ethnicity and CMV serostatus were compiled alongside the repertoire data. The paper as a whole reports these results and caveats: The presence/absence analyses assumed that sequencing depth was roughly uniform across donors, and that assumption may not be true. The authors suggested that the approach could potentially be generalized to other disease states and immunological phenotypes. A later genetic analysis associated a missense DCLRE1C variant with V-gene and J-gene trimming of TCR beta chains, and an independent cohort replicated the association. The only immune exposure information available for the cohort was CMV serostatus. In a later analysis, most CMV-associated TCR beta chains were found to appear HLA-restricted, with HLA associations seemingly driven largely by CMV exposure. Only TCR beta chains were sequenced in this cohort, and the absence of alpha or paired-chain data limited detectable features. Some IMGT-functional V segments, including TRBV6-2 and TRBV6-3, could not be told apart with the 87-base-pair reads, so those segments were excluded. In a later genetic analysis, fewer N-insertions in productive TCRs were reported among donors in an Asian-associated ancestry cluster than the roughly 700-donor mean. In a later analysis, more than 15,000 TCR beta sequences were associated with specific HLA alleles at a false discovery rate of 0.05. A later analysis reported that several top co-occurrence clusters appeared linked to parvovirus B19, influenza, CMV and Epstein-Barr virus. Because counts were too low, seventeen rarely observed V segments, including chromosome 9 orphons, were left out of the earlier analysis of 587 of the donors. HLA typing was unavailable for some donors at each locus, so association tests used only the typed subset. The sequencing pipeline was judged likely to have produced a cluster of highly shared sequence variants as a technical artifact. Correlated functional status among segregating V segments might reflect linkage disequilibrium, but an unknown experimental factor could not be ruled out. Across donors, most TCR sequences were observed very rarely, whereas some public TCRs were present in many individuals. In an earlier analysis of a few hundred of the donors, most TCR beta V segments were observed in productive rearrangements about 87% or about 30% of the time, broadly matching IMGT annotations. A later analysis found that TCR association rates varied across HLA loci, with DRB1 alleles showing the most associated TCRs and HLA-C alleles the fewest. A later analysis found that HLA-associated TCR beta chains were more clonally expanded and had lower generation probabilities than equally common non-associated chains. The study listed 164 TCR beta chains as associated with cytomegalovirus. The classifier was reported to diagnose cytomegalovirus status with high specificity and sensitivity in both the original and validation cohorts. In vitro tests confirmed that a few of the cytomegalovirus-associated TCR beta chains recognize cytomegalovirus antigens. A further reported finding was that TCR beta sequences accurately predicted the HLA-A and HLA-B alleles for most subjects in the first cohort. When HLA alleles, especially DR and DQ, strongly co-occurred, TCR associations were difficult to assign to individual alleles.

Concerning this clone itself: Its target antigen remains unknown. There are no base qualities to consult, and no much larger clone falls within one base.

Libraries were constructed by the immunoSEQ multiplex PCR assay. The multiplex PCR relied on a mix of 60 forward primers for TCR Vbeta segments and 13 reverse primers for TCR Jbeta segments. A multiplex PCR assay on genomic DNA amplified the CDR3 region of rearranged TCR beta genes. On the Illumina HiSeq System, the amplified TCR beta libraries were sequenced as 87-base-pair reads. The authors' analysis ran thus. Across the 640 or so repertoires, a later analysis counted approximately 83 million unique TCR beta chains, 9.5 million to 13 million of which were shared by at least two donors. A nearest-neighbor algorithm error-corrected the raw reads and collapsed the reads into unique sequences, merging closely related sequences to remove PCR and sequencing errors. To assign V, D and J gene segments, CDR3 sequences were aligned to IMGT reference sequences. For a sequence to be retained, at least a six-nucleotide match to both a V gene segment and a J gene segment was required. Rearrangements were called productive when the CDR3 lacked stop codons and stayed in frame with V and J; all others were non-productive. CDR3 was defined according to IMGT convention as the region running from the second conserved V-encoded cysteine to the conserved J-encoded phenylalanine. The earlier analysis of roughly 590 of the donors excluded sequences that lacked an unambiguous match to a single V gene segment. In an earlier analysis of approximately 500 of the donors, a V segment was called functional when productive rearrangements were above 56.7%, and segregating when the standard deviation between donors exceeded 5%. A statistical classification framework was built for diagnosing cytomegalovirus status from the catalog of TCR beta chain sequences. A later analysis assigned V and J genes by comparing TCR nucleotide sequences with IMGT/GENE-DB human TR gene sequences. The TCRdist pipeline was used in a later analysis to assign CDR3 sequences and most-parsimonious VDJ recombination scenarios. In a later analysis, every TCR beta chain was defined by the combination of its CDR3 amino acid sequence and its V-gene family, and reads without a unique V-gene family were dropped. In a later analysis, some 600 highly shared, low-generation-probability nucleotide sequences were removed to address suspected cross-contamination and a sequencing artifact. In a later analysis, a clonal expansion index for each public chain was calculated from normalized within-repertoire ranks of inferred template counts. In a later analysis, generation probabilities were computed with a VDJ recombination model fitted to out-of-frame rearrangements, and the resulting probabilities were checked against IGoR. In a later analysis, hypergeometric tests were used to score TCR-TCR, TCR-HLA and TCR-CMV co-occurrence, with a repertoire-size bias correction applied to TCR pairs. In a later analysis, false discovery rates were estimated by permuting HLA or CMV assignments 20 times. In a later analysis, co-occurring TCRs were grouped using DBSCAN, with TCRdist sequence similarity added in when clustering inside HLA-allele-positive subsets. For co-occurrence clustering, repertoires with fewer than 30,000 or more than 120,000 public chains were excluded, along with five repertoires with anomalous nucleotide sharing. TCRdb obtained this table from immuneACCESS and retained in-frame rearrangements with V and J assigned. These tables miss some clones; where compared with another copy, unresolved V genes account for less than half of the shortfall, and the remainder is unexplained. V, J and clone size reflect that table, while D and trimming were determined from the DNA. For this sample the table gives roughly 130,000 clones, of which roughly 78% were detected only once. Of the sample, 1% falls within the top ten clones.

The junction shows trimming of 4 bases on V and 1 base on J, and the gene matches do not reach 6 bases of it. Inclusive of the bounding cysteine and phenylalanine, the CDR3 is 16 residues long. CDR3 DNA is the only sequence kept; it has 48 bases, read in frame from the first base. CDR1 and CDR2, looked up from the germline V gene, are SGHDT and YYEEEE. The cohort was made up of about 610 healthy bone marrow donors. At the time of sampling, all cohort members were nominally healthy, though unrecorded immune exposures were likely present. The donor was CMV seronegative and was included in the group of 352 seronegative cohort members. Every donor gave a peripheral blood sample, and the peripheral blood mononuclear cells from that sample were used for TCR beta sequencing. Genomic DNA extraction from the blood cell samples was performed with the Qiagen DNeasy Blood Extraction Kit.

Sequences were obtained from PBMCs. The origin of this receptor is a man aged 40-49 years in good health and CMV-seronegative. Rearrangement joined TRBV5-6 to TRBJ2-2, with 8 middle bases fitting TRBD2. The CDR3 protein: CASSPLGGVNTGELFF. In nucleotide form, the sequence is TGTGCCAGCAGCCCCCTCGGGGGGGTGAACACCGGGGAGCTGTTTTTT.